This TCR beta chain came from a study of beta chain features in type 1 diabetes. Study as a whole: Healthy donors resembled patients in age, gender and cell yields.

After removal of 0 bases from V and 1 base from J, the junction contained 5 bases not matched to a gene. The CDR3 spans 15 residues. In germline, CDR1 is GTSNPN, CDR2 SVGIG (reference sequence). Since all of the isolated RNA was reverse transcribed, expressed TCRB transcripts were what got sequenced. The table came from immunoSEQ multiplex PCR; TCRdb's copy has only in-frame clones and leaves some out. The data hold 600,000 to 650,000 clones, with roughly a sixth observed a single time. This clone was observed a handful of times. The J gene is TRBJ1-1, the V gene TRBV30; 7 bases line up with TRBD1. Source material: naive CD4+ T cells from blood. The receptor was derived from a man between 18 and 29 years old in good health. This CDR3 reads CAWSVRDRSNTEAFF. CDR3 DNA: TGTGCCTGGAGTGTACGGGACAGATCGAACACTGAAGCTTTCTTT.